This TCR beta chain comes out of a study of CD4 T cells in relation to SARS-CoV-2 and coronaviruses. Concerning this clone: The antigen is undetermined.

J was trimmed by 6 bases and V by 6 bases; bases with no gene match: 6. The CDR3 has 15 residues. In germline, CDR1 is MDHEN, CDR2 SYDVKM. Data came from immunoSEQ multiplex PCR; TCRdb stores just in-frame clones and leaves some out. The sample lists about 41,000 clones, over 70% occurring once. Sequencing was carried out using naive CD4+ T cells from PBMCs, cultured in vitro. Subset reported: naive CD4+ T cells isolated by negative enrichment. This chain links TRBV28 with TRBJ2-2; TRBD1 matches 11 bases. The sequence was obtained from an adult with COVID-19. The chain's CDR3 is CASSSRGQGAGELFF. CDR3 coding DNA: TGTGCCAGCAGCAGCCGGGGACAGGGGGCCGGGGAGCTGTTTTTT.